Below, 31 T cell receptor beta chains from the same sample are listed, as sequenced in a study of T cell repertoires in cytomegalovirus infection (dated by TCRdb to the late 2010s). The meaning of the sample's treatment or condition label: in vitro stimulation with specific CMV peptide epitopes to enrich CMV-specific T cells. For these TCRs, the target antigens are not known. Instrument on record: Illumina HiSeq 1500. The public reads were run again by TCRdb, first through fastp at Q25 and then through MiXCR, and only productive beta chains were kept. One record per CDR3 amino acid sequence lists the most common genes and DNA. The table for this sample lists about 920,000 distinct CDR3 sequences; around 32% of them were counted only once. The top ten clonotypes cover 13% of the sample. The material sequenced was cultured CD8+ T cells from PBMCs, taken from culture after CMV antigen stimulation. The receptors here all came from a human donor in good health (CMV status not recorded). Some clones in this sample may be carry-over from other donors' samples.

The gene calls are TRBV6-1 and TRBJ2-7; D is possibly TRBD2 (5 bases). Germline-derived CDR1 and CDR2 are MNHNS and SASEGT. The CDR3 contains 14 residues. The V and J ends lost 4 bases and 2 bases respectively, with 12 bases between them. The CDR3, as DNA: TGTGCCAGCAGTGCCTTCGGAGGCACCTACGAGCAGTACTTC. Protein: CASSAFGGTYEQYF.

The chain uses TRBV27 and TRBJ2-7; TRBD1 or TRBD2 may be the D gene (5 bases each). Germline values: CDR1 MNHEY, CDR2 SMNVEV (reference sequence). The germline V and J ends were trimmed by 3 bases and 2 bases, with 11 bases remaining between them. The CDR3 is 14 amino acids. Here the CDR3 reads CASSFGGPPYEQYF. The CDR3 nucleotides read TGTGCCAGCAGTTTTGGGGGACCTCCCTACGAGCAGTACTTC.

This clonotype was detected a few times. This rearrangement joins TRBV6-2 or TRBV6-3 to TRBJ2-5; D uncertain. CDR1 and CDR2 (germline): MNHEY, SVGEGT. Trimming pared 0 bases from V and 0 bases from J, leaving 2 bases between. The CDR3 is 13 residues long. CDR3 region: CASSYSYQETQYF. The CDR3 nucleotides are TGTGCCAGCAGTTACTCGTACCAAGAGACCCAGTACTTC.

The rearrangement links TRBV6-5 to TRBJ1-6; perhaps TRBD1 as D (5 bases). There are 15 residues in the CDR3. The V gene lost 6 bases and the J gene lost 0 bases, with 9 bases spanning the gap. CDR1 MNHEY and CDR2 SVGAGI come from the germline V gene. In DNA form, the CDR3 reads TGTGCCAGCAGCGCGCAGGGCTCCTATAATTCACCCCTCCACTTT. Translation gives CASSAQGSYNSPLHF.

J is TRBJ1-2 and V is TRBV6-6; D might be TRBD1 (5 bases). Per germline, CDR1 MNHNY and CDR2 SVGAGI (reference sequence). The CDR3 sequence is 14 residues long. The ends were cut back, 2 bases at V and 5 bases at J, with 12 bases in the middle. The CDR3 reads CASSYPDTIYGYTF. The CDR3 DNA sequence: TGTGCCAGCAGTTACCCGGACACCATATATGGCTACACCTTC.

This clonotype came up a few times. This chain links TRBV4-1 with TRBJ2-7, with D uncertain. This CDR3 spans 15 amino acids. Trimming took 0 bases from V and 1 from J, leaving 10 bases between them. Germline lookup yields CDR1 MGHRA and CDR2 YSYEKL. CDR3 nucleotides: TGCGCCAGCAGCCAAGATCCAGGTTTTTCCTACGAGCAGTACTTC. It codes for CASSQDPGFSYEQYF.

This clonotype showed up many times. The CDR3 loop reads CASSTSLSSYNEQFF. In DNA form, the CDR3 reads TGTGCCAGCAGCACTAGCCTTAGCTCCTACAATGAGCAGTTCTTC. The rearrangement uses TRBV7-2 and TRBJ2-1; TRBD2 might be the D (6 bases). Trimming shortened V by 5 bases and J by 0 bases, and 11 bases separated the two germline ends. This CDR3 is built from 15 residues. CDR1 and CDR2 (germline): SGHTA, FQGNSA.

The chain recombines TRBV7-2 with TRBJ1-6; TRBD1 aligns across 7 bases. The CDR3 has 14 residues. Germline V gene lookup returns CDR1 SGHTA and CDR2 FQGNSA. Trimming took 4 bases from V and 8 from J; bases not matched to a gene: 5. DNA of the CDR3: TGTGCCAGCAGCTACCTCGGGACAGATTCACCCCTCCACTTT. Residues: CASSYLGTDSPLHF.

This clonotype has a handful of counts. The chain employs TRBV7-6 and TRBJ2-7; 8 positions agree with TRBD2. V gave up 4 bases and J gave up 0 bases; unmatched junction bases: 8. The CDR3 totals 16 residues. CDR1 is SGHVS and CDR2 is FNYEAQ in the germline V gene. In nucleotides, the CDR3 is TGTGCCAGCAGCTGGCCGGGAGGGGGATACTCCTACGAGCAGTACTTC. Its protein product is CASSWPGGGYSYEQYF.

The sample holds one count of this clonotype. Compared with germline, one end of the junction differs, possibly owing to a read error. The chain links TRBV6-6 to TRBJ1-1; D may be TRBD1 (5 bases). The V gene's germline CDR1 is MNHNY and CDR2 SVGAGI (reference sequence). This CDR3 has 14 amino acids. The CDR3 spells CTSSYSGGNTEAFF. The CDR3 nucleotides read TGTACCAGCAGTTACTCTGGGGGAAACACTGAAGCTTTCTTT.

The rearrangement links TRBV6-5 to TRBJ1-4; D possibly corresponds to TRBD1 (6 bases). V was cut by 4 bases and J by 2 bases, with 11 bases left in between. Per the germline V gene, CDR1 is MNHEY and CDR2 is SVGAGI. The CDR3 loop spans 15 amino acids. Here the CDR3 DNA reads TGTGCCAGCAGTTCAAACAGGGACACTAATGAAAAACTGTTTTTT. It translates to CASSSNRDTNEKLFF.

The count of this clonotype is one. The chain links TRBV15 to TRBJ2-1; 14 nucleotides match TRBD2. Trimming cost V 3 bases and J 9 bases; bases outside gene matches: 4. Germline V lookup: CDR1 LNHNV, CDR2 YYDKDF (reference sequence). This CDR3 region has 15 residues. CDR3 bases: TGTGCCACCAGCAGTGGGACTAGCGGGGGAGGTGAGCAGTTCTTC. Translation gives CATSSGTSGGGEQFF.

This clonotype was detected only a few times. V is TRBV7-3 and J is TRBJ2-2; weak D call: TRBD2 (6 bases). The V gene lost 3 bases and the J gene lost 0 bases, with 14 bases spanning the gap. Germline V gene sequence: CDR1 SGHTA, CDR2 FQGTGA. The CDR3 extends over 17 amino acids. The CDR3 sequence: CASSFGSTGANTGELFF. DNA of the CDR3: TGTGCCAGCAGCTTTGGGTCCACGGGGGCGAACACCGGGGAGCTGTTTTTT. Full variable domain (outside the CDR3, taken from reference TRBV7-3 and TRBJ2-2): GAGVSQTPSNKVTEKGKYVELRCDPISGHTALYWYRQSLGQGPEFLIYFQGTGAADDSGLPNDRFFAVRPEGSVSTLKIQRTERGDSAVYLCASSFGSTGANTGELFFGEGSRLTVL.

This clonotype has only a few counts. J is TRBJ2-5 and V is TRBV27; a weak D match, TRBD2 (6 bases). CDR1 MNHEY and CDR2 SMNVEV come from the germline V gene (reference sequence). Deletions cut 3 bases from V and 5 bases from J, with 25 bases between. This CDR3 contains 18 residues. The CDR3 DNA reads as TGTGCCAGCAGTTTGACGGGAGAAGGGGCGATAGAAGGGGAGACCCAGTACTTC. Translated, it gives CASSLTGEGAIEGETQYF.

This clonotype has only a few counts. The V call is TRBV6-2 or TRBV6-3, the J call TRBJ1-6; possibly TRBD1 for D (5 bases). V was clipped by 6 bases and J by 8 bases, with 14 bases between them. In germline, CDR1 is MNHEY, CDR2 SVGEGT. This CDR3 has 14 residues. The CDR3 DNA sequence: TGTGCCAGCAGGAGACCGCAGGGTGATTCACCCCTCCACTTT. Its protein product is CASRRPQGDSPLHF.

This clonotype was seen a few times. This chain links TRBV7-9 with TRBJ2-1; TRBD2 matches 10 bases. Trimming at V came to 2 bases and at J to 0 bases, leaving 7 bases not matched to a gene. The length of the CDR3 is 18 residues. The V gene's germline CDR1 is SEHNR and CDR2 FQNEAQ (reference sequence). The CDR3, as DNA: TGTGCCAGCAGCTTAATAGCGGGGGGCCTCAGCTCCTACAATGAGCAGTTCTTC. This codes for CASSLIAGGLSSYNEQFF.

The chain recombines TRBV6-2 or TRBV6-3 with TRBJ2-2; D is unresolved. Germline CDR1 is MNHEY and CDR2 is SVGEGT. This CDR3 comprises 13 residues. Deletions cut 1 base from V and 5 bases from J, with 5 bases between. CDR3 sequence (DNA): TGTGCCAGCAGTTACTTTTCGACCGGGGAGCTGTTTTTT. Translating gives CASSYFSTGELFF.

The rearrangement links TRBV6-5 to TRBJ2-7, with D perhaps matching TRBD2 (6 bases). This CDR3 contains 15 residues. Germline V gene sequence: CDR1 MNHEY, CDR2 SVGAGI. Trimming took 0 bases from V and 5 from J, leaving 14 bases between them. The CDR3 protein is CASSYSNGGSNEQYV. CDR3 DNA sequence: TGTGCCAGCAGTTACTCGAATGGGGGGTCGAACGAGCAGTACGTC.

Remarks on this clonotype: A far larger clone is a single base away, which makes a read error likely. Because it lacks the conserved phenylalanine or tryptophan at the end, this CDR3 is likely a read error. The chain is built from TRBV7-2 and TRBJ2-5, with no clear D. Germline loops: CDR1 SGHTA, CDR2 FQGNSA. The CDR3 consists of 11 residues. V lost 5 bases to trimming and J lost 2 bases, with 3 bases between them. CDR3 coding DNA: TGTGCCAGCAGCCGACAAGAGACCCAGTACTCC. This gives the protein CASSRQETQYS.

V and J are TRBV7-9 and TRBJ1-5; 7 nucleotides line up with TRBD1. The J segment lost 5 bases and the V segment lost 5 bases, leaving 9 bases of the junction unmatched. This CDR3 has 15 residues. Germline V CDR1 and CDR2: SEHNR, FQNEAQ (reference sequence). The CDR3 loop is CASSGTGTDDQPQHF. CDR3 nucleotides: TGTGCCAGCAGCGGGACCGGGACAGATGATCAGCCCCAGCATTTT.

Only a few counts were recorded for this clonotype. The V and J genes are TRBV6-1 and TRBJ1-5; D ambiguous. CDR3 size: 16 residues. V dropped 1 base and J dropped 0 bases, with 10 bases sitting between them. Germline CDR1 and CDR2: MNHNS and SASEGT. This CDR3 is CASSEEAAYSNQPQHF. In DNA form, the CDR3 reads TGTGCCAGCAGTGAAGAGGCAGCATATAGCAATCAGCCCCAGCATTTT.

This clonotype was picked up one time. The rearrangement links TRBV7-1 to TRBJ2-4, with D hard to call. TRBV7-1 is sorted into the ORF group, with uncertain function. V was clipped by 5 bases and J by 3 bases, with 11 bases between them. There are 14 residues in the CDR3. CDR3 nucleotides: TGTGCCAGCAGCCCAACAGTGAACAAAAACATTCAGTACTTC. Protein: CASSPTVNKNIQYF.

This clonotype was detected only a few times. J is TRBJ1-6 and V is TRBV11-3; the D is unclear. The V end lost 5 bases, the J end lost 0 bases, and 14 bases lay between the germline ends. Germline values: CDR1 SGHNT, CDR2 YENEEA. The length of the CDR3 is 17 residues. CDR3 amino acids: CASSQWIEGSYNSPLHF. For the CDR3, the DNA is TGTGCCAGCAGCCAGTGGATTGAGGGCTCCTATAATTCACCCCTCCACTTT.

The chain recombines TRBV20-1 with TRBJ2-1; TRBD2 might be the D (6 bases). The CDR3 loop spans 16 amino acids. The germline V gene has CDR1 DFQATT and CDR2 SNEGSKA (reference sequence). Trimming removed 3 bases at V and 0 bases at J, with 15 bases between. The CDR3 DNA follows: TGCAGTGCTAGGCAGGCGGGGAAACGCTCCTACAATGAGCAGTTCTTC. Its translation: CSARQAGKRSYNEQFF.

This clonotype was seen a handful of times. This chain links TRBV29-1 with TRBJ1-2, with a possible D match to TRBD1 (6 bases). Germline CDR1 SQVTM, CDR2 ANQGSEA. Trimming cost V 4 bases and J 7 bases, with 13 bases left between them. The CDR3 spans 12 residues. The CDR3 loop is CSVVSGEGGYTF. The CDR3 DNA reads TGCAGCGTTGTATCAGGGGAAGGTGGCTACACCTTC.

The chain has TRBV5-1 and TRBJ2-2, with 13 bases aligning to TRBD2. This CDR3 is built from 17 residues. Looked up from germline, CDR1 is SGHRS and CDR2 is YFSETQ. With V trimmed by 2 bases and J by 1 base, 2 bases remained unmatched. This chain's CDR3 is CASSFRLAGGNTGELFF. The CDR3 DNA follows: TGCGCCAGCAGCTTTCGACTAGCGGGGGGGAACACCGGGGAGCTGTTTTTT.

The chain joins TRBV20-1 to TRBJ2-7, with D perhaps TRBD1 or TRBD2 (5 bases each). Germline CDR1 is DFQATT and CDR2 is SNEGSKA (reference sequence). CDR3 size: 12 residues. The V gene lost 3 bases and the J gene lost 3 bases, with 9 bases spanning the gap. CDR3 DNA sequence: TGCAGTGCTAGGCCGAGGGGCTACGAGCAGTACGTC. Amino acids: CSARPRGYEQYV.

The chain couples TRBV5-4 to TRBJ2-1, with 10 bases matching TRBD1. Germline V gene lookup returns CDR1 SGHNT and CDR2 YYREEE (reference sequence). With 4 bases clipped from V and 7 bases from J, the junction kept 8 bases outside the gene matches. The CDR3 sequence is 15 residues long. CDR3 sequence (DNA): TGTGCCAGCAGCCCCGACAGGGGGCTAGGGAATGAGCAGTTCTTC. Translated: CASSPDRGLGNEQFF.

The V call is TRBV5-1, the J call TRBJ2-2, with 7 bases matching TRBD1. In germline, CDR1 is SGHRS, CDR2 YFSETQ. This CDR3 is built from 16 residues. With V trimmed by 4 bases and J by 6 bases, 12 bases remained unmatched. CDR3 nucleotides: TGCGCCAGCAGCCCGATCGTGACAGGGTCCCCCGGGGAGCTGTTTTTT. Its protein is CASSPIVTGSPGELFF.

This sequence joins TRBV15 and TRBJ1-5, with a weak D call TRBD1 (6 bases). CDR1 and CDR2 (germline): LNHNV, YYDKDF (reference sequence). V lost 3 bases and J 7 bases, leaving 16 bases between the germline ends. The CDR3 sequence is 15 residues long. This CDR3 reads CATSRDQGSGQPQHF. CDR3 nucleotide sequence: TGTGCCACCAGCAGGGACCAGGGGTCAGGCCAGCCCCAGCATTTT.

The chain joins TRBV6-6 to TRBJ2-2; no definite D call. V was clipped by 0 bases and J by 1 base, with 12 bases between them. There are 17 residues in the CDR3. From germline, CDR1 is MNHNY and CDR2 SVGAGI (reference sequence). CDR3 bases: TGTGCCAGCAGTTACTCGCCGGCCTACGGGAACACCGGGGAGCTGTTTTTT. Residues: CASSYSPAYGNTGELFF.